This T cell receptor (beta chain) was observed in a study of metastatic and nonmetastatic thyroid tumors. Study-wide points: Reportedly, malignant thyroid tumors had significantly higher TCR beta diversity than benign nodules, in blood and tumor.

CDR3 length: 12 residues. From germline, CDR1 is SGHNT and CDR2 YYREEE (reference sequence). The V and J ends lost 7 bases and 5 bases respectively, with 12 bases between them. This clone was detected only a few times. Its target is unknown. Treatment of any kind had been given to no patient before thyroid surgery. Original data processing: Researchers built a distant-metastasis classifier for papillary thyroid cancer that drew on CDR3 differences across clinicopathological groups. TCRdb re-processed the PCR reads through MiXCR. Here the V and J calls rest on TCRdb's processing, not on the authors' analysis. The repertoire holds around 41,000 clones, with roughly 14% as singletons.

Sequencing was done on a sample of blood. The chain links TRBV5-4 to TRBJ1-1, with D maybe TRBD1 (5 bases). This TCR was sampled from a female donor with papillary thyroid cancer or a benign thyroid nodule (not recorded which). Some clones in this sample may be carry-over from other donors' samples. The CDR3: CASFRDGTEAFF. The CDR3 DNA is TGTGCCAGCTTCCGGGACGGGACTGAAGCTTTCTTT.